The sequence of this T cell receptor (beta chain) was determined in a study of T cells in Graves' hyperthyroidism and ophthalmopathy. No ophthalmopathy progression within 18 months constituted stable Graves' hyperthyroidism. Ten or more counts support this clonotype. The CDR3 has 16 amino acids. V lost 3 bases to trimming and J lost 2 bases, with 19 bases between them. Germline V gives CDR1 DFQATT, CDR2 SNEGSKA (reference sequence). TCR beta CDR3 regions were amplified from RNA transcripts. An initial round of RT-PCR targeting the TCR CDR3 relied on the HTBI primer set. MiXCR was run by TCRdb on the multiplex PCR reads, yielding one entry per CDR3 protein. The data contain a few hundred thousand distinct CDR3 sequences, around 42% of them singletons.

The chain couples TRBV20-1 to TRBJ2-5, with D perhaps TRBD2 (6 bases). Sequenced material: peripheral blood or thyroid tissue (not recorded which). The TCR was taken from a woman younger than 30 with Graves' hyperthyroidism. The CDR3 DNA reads TGCAGTGCTAGGGTGGGACTCCGCGGGCTTCAAGAGACCCAGTACTTC. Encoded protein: CSARVGLRGLQETQYF.